The T cell receptor beta chain described here comes from a study of T cells after yellow fever vaccination. This CDR3 has 16 residues. Germline V gene lookup returns CDR1 SGHRS and CDR2 YFSETQ. V was cut by 5 bases and J by 0 bases, with 12 bases left in between. Each CDR3 protein is one row after TCRdb ran MiXCR on the 5' RACE reads. The repertoire holds a few hundred thousand distinct CDR3 sequences, with approximately 21% as singletons. This clonotype was recorded a few times. The sequencing used PBMCs, collected 15 days after the yellow fever booster vaccination. This clonotype originated in a man aged 25-40 years who received the YFV17D yellow fever vaccine. The rearrangement uses TRBV5-1 and TRBJ2-6; D gene ambiguous. CDR3 nucleotides: TGCGCCAGCAGGGTAGGGTATCGCTCTGGGGCCAACGTCCTGACTTTC. Protein sequence: CASRVGYRSGANVLTF.